The 8 T cell receptor beta chains reported below all come from one sample, sequenced in a study of PD-1 blockade in classical Hodgkin lymphoma. Time point indicated: cycle 4 day 1 (C4D1), after six to seven weeks of nivolumab. Every patient relapsed after autologous stem cell transplantation, and brentuximab vedotin exposure varied. Sequencing used immunoSEQ multiplex PCR; TCRdb keeps in-frame clones, though not all of them. Here the sample spans tens of thousands of clones, just over 90% being singletons. Sequenced material: peripheral blood mononuclear cells (PBMCs), taken before the fourth cycle of nivolumab. These receptors all come from a human donor with classical Hodgkin lymphoma.

The chain employs TRBV7-9 and TRBJ1-6; 8 bases align to TRBD1. The CDR3 has 17 residues. Unmatched junction bases numbered 9, after V lost 2 bases and J lost 6 bases. Germline V gene data show CDR1 as SEHNR and CDR2 as FQNEAQ (reference sequence). CDR3 protein: CASSLKGGQALNSPLHF. The CDR3 DNA reads as TGTGCCAGCAGCTTAAAGGGGGGACAGGCCCTTAATTCACCCCTCCACTTT.

The DNA for the CDR3 is TGTGCCAGCAGCTTAGAATCCTACGAGCAGTACTTC. It codes for CASSLESYEQYF. The V gene is TRBV7-9, the J gene TRBJ2-7; D is undetermined. Germline V gives CDR1 SEHNR, CDR2 FQNEAQ (reference sequence). The CDR3 totals 12 residues. The germline V and J ends were trimmed by 1 base and 1 base, with 2 bases remaining between them.

The chain uses TRBV6-1 and TRBJ2-2; a weak D match, TRBD1 (6 bases). Germline CDR1 reads MNHNS; CDR2 reads SASEGT. This CDR3 spans 13 amino acids. The V end lost 7 bases, the J end lost 5 bases, and 11 bases lay between the germline ends. DNA for the CDR3: TGTGCCAGCAACCCAACAGGGACCGGGGAGCTGTTTTTT. Protein: CASNPTGTGELFF.

The chain uses TRBV4-3 and TRBJ2-7; D gene unclear. V gave up 0 bases and J gave up 7 bases, with 13 bases separating them. Germline loops: CDR1 LGHNA, CDR2 YSLEER. The CDR3 consists of 14 residues. The CDR3 DNA reads TGCGCCAGCAGCCAAGATTGGGCTGAGGATGAGCAGTACTTC. Its protein product is CASSQDWAEDEQYF.

The sample holds one count of this clone. The chain links TRBV27 to TRBJ1-1; D uncertain. CDR3 length equals 13 residues. Trimming took 5 bases from V and 6 from J, leaving 13 bases between them. Germline values: CDR1 MNHEY, CDR2 SMNVEV (reference sequence). As DNA, the CDR3 is TGTGCCAGCAGTCTACTCCCCGCTGCTGAAGCTTTCTTT. Its translation is CASSLLPAAEAFF.

This chain joins TRBV27 and TRBJ1-5; 9 bases agree with TRBD1. The J segment lost 4 bases and the V segment lost 1 base, leaving 8 bases of the junction unmatched. The CDR3 is 17 amino acids. Germline loops: CDR1 MNHEY, CDR2 SMNVEV (reference sequence). The CDR3, as DNA: TGTGCCAGCAGTTTATTTCCCCCGGGACAGGGAAATCAGCCCCAGCATTTT. This translates into CASSLFPPGQGNQPQHF.

The CDR3 DNA follows: TGTGCCAGCAGCTTGCAGCTTTATTCGAACACTGAAGCTTTCTTT. Amino acids: CASSLQLYSNTEAFF. The V gene is TRBV5-6, the J gene TRBJ1-1; no clear D. Trimming took 1 base from V and 1 from J, leaving 11 bases between them. This CDR3 comprises 15 residues. The germline CDR1 and CDR2 sequences are SGHDT and YYEEEE.

This sequence joins TRBV5-4 and TRBJ1-5; D gene unclear. The CDR3 has 15 residues. Germline loops: CDR1 SGHNT, CDR2 YYREEE (reference sequence). The V end was cut by 1 base, the J end by 3 bases, with 11 bases between. CDR3 sequence (DNA): TGTGCCAGCAGCTTGAACGGGAGCCCCAATCAGCCCCAGCATTTT. This translates into CASSLNGSPNQPQHF.